This record concerns one T cell receptor beta chain sequence. As yet, its antigen is unknown. The PCR ran on 60 Vbeta and 13 Jbeta primers. Produced via immunoSEQ multiplex PCR; TCRdb's table is partial and in-frame only. The table lists approximately 160,000 clones, more than 60% of them singletons, with roughly 5% in the top ten. This CDR3 comprises 18 residues. The germline V gene has CDR1 SGHNT and CDR2 YYREEE (reference sequence). V lost 0 bases to trimming and J lost 3 bases; unmatched junction nucleotides: 6. This entry is derived from a study of cytomegalovirus exposure and HLA in healthy donors. Broader study findings: The majority of CMV-associated TCR beta chains were reported as apparently HLA-restricted in a later analysis. Cytomegalovirus association was assigned to some 160 TCR beta chains. Sequencing artifact likely explains a cluster of highly shared sequence variants. Prior analysis indicated that the majority of TCR beta V segments exhibited productivity approximately 87% or approximately 30% of the time.

Sequenced: PBMCs. The TCR was taken from a male donor in good health and CMV-seronegative. The chain is built from TRBV5-4 and TRBJ2-1; 13 bases fit TRBD2. CDR3 sequence reads: CASSLGTSGSVVYNEQFF. The CDR3 coding sequence is TGTGCCAGCAGCTTGGGGACTAGCGGGAGTGTAGTCTACAATGAGCAGTTCTTC.